The clone carrying this T cell receptor (beta chain) has more than one count but fewer than ten. Germline CDR1 is SGHRS and CDR2 is YFSETQ. The J segment lost 4 bases and the V segment lost 4 bases, leaving 6 bases of the junction unmatched. This CDR3 spans 15 amino acids. Only in-frame clones appear in the TCRdb table, and some are missing; sequencing was by immunoSEQ multiplex PCR. The sample has approximately 47,000 clones, about 90% seen once. This record comes from a study of OX40 agonist ivuxolimab in advanced cancers. The source of this sequence is an adult with an advanced solid tumor such as melanoma, head and neck, liver or kidney cancer. Material: CD4+ or CD8+ T cells sorted from blood, obtained in a trial of the OX40 agonist ivuxolimab. V and J are TRBV5-1 and TRBJ2-1; 9 bases match TRBD2. Here the CDR3 reads CASSLGLALYNEQFF. The DNA for the CDR3 is TGCGCCAGCAGCCTAGGACTAGCGCTATACAATGAGCAGTTCTTC.